One T cell receptor (beta chain) is described in this entry. Its cognate antigen is unknown. This sample stems from a study of cytomegalovirus exposure and HLA in healthy donors. Overall study: Prior work identified roughly 120 million unique TCR beta sequences in around 170 million T cells. Clustering assigned 81% of the approximately 390 genotyped donors to the Caucasian-associated ancestry cluster.

Germline CDR1 is MNHEY and CDR2 is SVGAGI. Trimming took 0 bases from V and 6 from J, leaving 6 bases between them. This CDR3 spans 12 amino acids. Overall study findings and caveats: A later analysis showed HLA-associated TCR beta chains outstripping equally common others in clonal expansion. Roughly uniform depth of sequencing across donors was assumed in presence/absence analyses.

Primers for the PCR totalled 60 Vbeta and 13 Jbeta. This table comes from immunoSEQ multiplex PCR, and its TCRdb copy is limited to in-frame clones, with some not included. Of around 93,000 clones listed, over 55% are singletons. Sequencing used PBMCs. This TCR came from a boy between 10 and 17 years old in good health and CMV-seropositive. The chain recombines TRBV6-5 with TRBJ2-7, with no clear D. The CDR3 nucleotides are TGTGCCAGCAGTTACTCCGCCGGCGAGCAGTACTTC. As protein: CASSYSAGEQYF.